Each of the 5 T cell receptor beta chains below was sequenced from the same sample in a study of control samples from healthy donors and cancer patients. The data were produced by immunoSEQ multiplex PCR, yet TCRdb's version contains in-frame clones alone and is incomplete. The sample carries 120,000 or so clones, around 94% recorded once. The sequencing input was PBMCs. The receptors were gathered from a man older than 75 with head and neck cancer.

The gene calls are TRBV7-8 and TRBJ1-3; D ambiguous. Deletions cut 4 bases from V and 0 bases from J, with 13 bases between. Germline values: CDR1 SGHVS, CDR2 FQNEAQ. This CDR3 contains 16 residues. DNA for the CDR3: TGTGCCAGCAGCTGGCCCGCCGTTACCTCTGGAAACACCATATATTTT. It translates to CASSWPAVTSGNTIYF.

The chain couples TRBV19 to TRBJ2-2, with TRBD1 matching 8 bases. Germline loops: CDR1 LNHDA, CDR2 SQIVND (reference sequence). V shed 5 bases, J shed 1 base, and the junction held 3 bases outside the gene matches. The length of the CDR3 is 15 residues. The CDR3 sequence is CASSVTGGNTGELFF. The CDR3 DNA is TGTGCCAGTAGTGTAACAGGGGGGAACACCGGGGAGCTGTTTTTT.

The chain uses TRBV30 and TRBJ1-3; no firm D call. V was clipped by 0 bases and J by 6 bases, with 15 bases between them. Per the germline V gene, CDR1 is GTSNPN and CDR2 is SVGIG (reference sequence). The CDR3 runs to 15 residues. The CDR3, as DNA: TGTGCCTGGAGTGTACCCCCCGGACGAGTAAACACCATATATTTT. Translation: CAWSVPPGRVNTIYF.

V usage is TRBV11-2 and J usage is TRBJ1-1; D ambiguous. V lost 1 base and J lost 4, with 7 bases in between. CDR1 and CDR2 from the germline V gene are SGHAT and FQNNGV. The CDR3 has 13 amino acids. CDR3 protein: CASSLAGTTEAFF. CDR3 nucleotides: TGTGCCAGCAGCTTAGCTGGAACCACTGAAGCTTTCTTT.

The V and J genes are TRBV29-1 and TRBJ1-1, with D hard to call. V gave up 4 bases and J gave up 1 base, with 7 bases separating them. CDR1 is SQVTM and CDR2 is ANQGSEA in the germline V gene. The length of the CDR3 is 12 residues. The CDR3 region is CSVVEGNTEAFF. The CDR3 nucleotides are TGCAGCGTTGTAGAGGGGAACACTGAAGCTTTCTTT.